What follows are 3 T cell receptor beta chains derived from one specimen sequenced in a study of beta chain features in type 1 diabetes. Reverse transcribing all isolated RNA meant expressed TCRB transcripts were sequenced. This table comes from immunoSEQ multiplex PCR, and its TCRdb copy is limited to in-frame clones, with some not included. Among 500,000 to 700,000 clones listed, about 16% were seen once. Sequencing input: naive CD4+ T cells from blood. The receptors were gathered from a man aged 18 to 29 in good health.

This chain links TRBV6-1 with TRBJ2-5, with a tentative D call TRBD1 (5 bases). CDR1 MNHNS and CDR2 SASEGT come from the germline V gene. Trimming took off 10 bases at V and 4 bases at J, with 19 bases between the two ends. CDR3 size: 14 residues. The CDR3 nucleotides read TGTGCCACCCGGCCCATTCGACAGAGAGAGACCCAGTACTTC. Encoded protein: CATRPIRQRETQYF.

The J gene is TRBJ1-1, the V gene TRBV27, with 7 bases aligning to TRBD1. Trimming removed 3 bases from V and 3 bases from J; junction bases left unmatched: 13. CDR1 and CDR2 from the germline V gene are MNHEY and SMNVEV (reference sequence). The CDR3 is 17 residues long. CDR3 sequence: CASSFMRGSRGDTEAFF. The CDR3 DNA reads as TGTGCCAGCAGTTTTATGAGGGGTAGCAGGGGGGACACTGAAGCTTTCTTT.

At least ten counts were recorded for this clone. The chain joins TRBV14 to TRBJ2-7, with 12 bases identical to TRBD2. Germline CDR1 reads SGHDN; CDR2 reads FVKESK. Trimming removed 7 bases from V and 4 bases from J; junction bases left unmatched: 5. This CDR3 is 14 amino acids long. Here the CDR3 DNA reads TGTGCCAGCACCCTGACTAGCGGGAGTTACGAGCAGTACTTC. Translating it yields CASTLTSGSYEQYF.